This TCR beta chain appears in the sequencing data of a study of blood T cell repertoires in COVID-19. Whole-study context: The United States, Italy and Spain provided the acute and convalescent COVID-19 samples. The analysed material was cDNA or gDNA that came from T cells, B-cell-depleted T cells, or PBMCs.

As originally analysed: The assay estimated nucleated cells by amplifying reference gene primers. TCRdb's copy holds only in-frame clones and misses some; the assay was immunoSEQ multiplex PCR. D and trimming were read from the DNA, whereas the V and J calls and clone size are those reported in that table. This table holds about 64,000 clones, around nine tenths found once. This CDR3 comprises 12 residues. V was clipped by 4 bases and J by 2 bases, with 2 bases between them. CDR1 MDHEN and CDR2 SYDVKM come from the germline V gene. The sequence was obtained from a man between 70 and 80 years old with acute or convalescent COVID-19. Source material: peripheral blood. The chain carries TRBV28 and TRBJ1-4; D is unclear. The CDR3 nucleotides read TGTGCCAGCAGTTCGACTAATGAAAAACTGTTTTTT. It encodes CASSSTNEKLFF.